This T cell receptor (beta chain) was sequenced for a study of cytomegalovirus exposure and HLA in healthy donors (TCRdb year 2017). Some background on the complete study: An earlier analysis of several hundred of the donors reported about 300 Gb of sequence data and about 120 million unique TCR beta sequences obtained from about 180 million T cells. An earlier analysis of 587 of the donors used high-throughput TCR beta sequencing to judge whether each TCR beta V gene segment behaved as functional or pseudogenic. Typing coverage varied by locus: about 620-630 donors for A, B, C, DRB1 and DQB1; more than 500 for DQA1; over 600 for DPA1; approximately 490 for DPB1. Donor age, sex, ethnicity and CMV serostatus were compiled together with the repertoire data. About 310 gigabases of sequencing data and 70 million to 100 million unique TCR sequences were included in an early release covering over 600 HLA-typed donors. HLA typing included class I and class II loci at four-digit resolution. Rather than using new phenotypic data, the later analysis identified candidate immune exposures from TCR beta sequences and from how often those sequences occurred across donors. On average, 235,054 unique TCR beta nucleotide sequences were sequenced per donor among a few hundred genotyped donors of the cohort, with roughly a sixth of those sequences being non-productive. Among the roughly 430 genotyped donors, approximately 76% belonged to the genetic ancestry cluster associated with self-reported Caucasian donors. High-throughput TCR immunosequencing, statistical association of individual TCRs with disease status, and machine learning were combined to predict cytomegalovirus infection status. To study patterns of TCR occurrence, a later analysis re-analyzed previously published TCR beta repertoires from around 660 donors and added high-resolution HLA genotyping. Because of strong linkage in the cohort, roughly five DR-DQ haplotypes were treated as single units for association and clustering. The study aimed to test whether cataloging public T cell receptors could reveal signatures of past pathogen exposure. A later genetic analysis took genome-wide SNP genotypes for about 65% of the roughly 670 donors and used that subset as a discovery cohort. Every repertoire in the discovery cohort had been generated on one and the same sequencing platform. In addition to the first cohort of 666 subjects, a separate validation cohort of about 120 different subjects was used. The study profiled the T cell repertoires of under 700 subjects by immunosequencing and related them to cytomegalovirus serostatus. Broader findings and caveats from the paper: A further reported finding was that TCR beta sequences accurately predicted the HLA-A and HLA-B alleles for most subjects in the first cohort. The sequencing pipeline was judged likely to have produced a cluster of highly shared sequence variants as a technical artifact. Presence/absence analyses assumed roughly uniform sequencing depth across donors, an assumption that may not hold. Some IMGT-functional V segments, including TRBV6-2 and TRBV6-3, could not be distinguished by the 87-base-pair reads and were therefore excluded. Because some donors lacked HLA typing at each locus, the association tests relied only on the typed subset. When HLA alleles, especially DR and DQ, strongly co-occurred, attributing TCR associations to individual alleles was difficult. The study listed approximately 160 TCR beta chains as associated with cytomegalovirus. Compared with the approximately 600-donor mean, donors in an Asian-associated ancestry cluster had fewer N-insertions in productive TCRs, according to a later genetic analysis. In both the original and validation cohorts, the classifier was reported to diagnose cytomegalovirus status with high specificity and sensitivity. In a later analysis, most CMV-associated TCR beta chains were found to appear HLA-restricted, with HLA associations seemingly driven largely by CMV exposure. At a false discovery rate of 0.05, a later analysis linked about 17,000 TCR beta sequences to specific HLA alleles. The cohort was sequenced for TCR beta chains only, and without alpha or paired-chain data the features that could be detected were limited. In a later analysis, several top co-occurrence clusters were reported to appear linked to parvovirus B19, influenza, CMV and Epstein-Barr virus. In a later analysis, TCR association rates were found to vary across HLA loci, with the most associated TCRs seen for DRB1 alleles and the fewest for HLA-C alleles. Most TCR sequences were observed very rarely across donors, whereas some public TCRs were present in many individuals. An earlier analysis of 587 of the donors showed that most TCR beta V segments appeared in productive rearrangements either about 87% or about 30% of the time, which broadly matched IMGT annotations. Because counts were too low, under 20 rarely observed V segments, including chromosome 9 orphons, were left out of the earlier analysis of several hundred of the donors. In a later analysis, HLA-associated TCR beta chains showed more clonal expansion and lower generation probabilities than non-associated chains that were equally common. Linkage disequilibrium might explain the correlated functional status among segregating V segments, but an unknown experimental factor could not be ruled out. A few of the identified cytomegalovirus-associated TCR beta chains were confirmed in vitro to be specific for cytomegalovirus antigens. V-gene and J-gene trimming of TCR beta chains was associated with a missense DCLRE1C variant in a later genetic analysis, and the association was replicated in an independent cohort. It was suggested by the authors that the approach could potentially be generalized to other disease states and immunological phenotypes. The only immune exposure information available for the cohort was CMV serostatus.

The cohort consisted of some 670 healthy bone marrow donors. Cohort members were all nominally healthy when sampled, although unrecorded immune exposures were likely present. The donor was CMV seropositive and belonged to the group of 250 to 300 seropositive cohort members. Each donor provided a peripheral blood sample, and peripheral blood mononuclear cells were used for TCR beta sequencing. Genomic DNA was extracted from the blood cell samples with the Qiagen DNeasy Blood Extraction Kit. This clone was counted many times. Its specific antigen is unknown. Per-base qualities were not stored, and no clone one base away is much larger. The CDR3 goes from the cysteine to the phenylalanine over 15 residues. Only CDR3 DNA is held: 45 bases, read in frame from base 1. V and J are truncated by 8 bases and 2 bases respectively, leaving an intervening sequence of 18 bases. From a lookup of the germline V gene (reference sequence), CDR1 and CDR2 are SEHNR and FQNEAQ.

Libraries were prepared through the immunoSEQ multiplex PCR assay. The multiplex PCR relied on a mix of 60 forward primers for TCR Vbeta segments and 13 reverse primers for TCR Jbeta segments. The CDR3 region of rearranged TCR beta genes was amplified from genomic DNA by a multiplex PCR assay. The amplified TCR beta libraries were sequenced on the Illumina HiSeq System as 87-base-pair reads. The published analysis was carried out like this. A later analysis tallied 75 million to 95 million unique TCR beta chains across the 666 repertoires, and roughly 11 million of those chains were shared by two or more donors. To remove PCR and sequencing errors, raw reads were error-corrected and collapsed into unique sequences using a nearest-neighbor algorithm that merged closely related sequences. CDR3 sequences were aligned to IMGT reference sequences to assign V, D and J gene segments. For a sequence to be retained, a match of at least six nucleotides to both a V gene segment and a J gene segment was required. Rearrangements were called productive when the CDR3 lacked stop codons and stayed in frame with V and J; all others were non-productive. Following IMGT convention, CDR3 was defined as the stretch from the second conserved V-encoded cysteine up to the conserved J-encoded phenylalanine. The earlier analysis of a few hundred of the donors excluded any sequence lacking an unambiguous match to a single V gene segment. An earlier analysis of 587 of the donors classified V segments as functional when productive rearrangements were above 56.7% and as segregating when the standard deviation between donors was above 5%. A statistical classification framework was built to diagnose cytomegalovirus status from the catalog of TCR beta chain sequences. In a later analysis, TCR nucleotide sequences were compared against IMGT/GENE-DB human TR gene sequences so that V and J genes could be assigned. A later analysis assigned CDR3 sequences and most-parsimonious VDJ recombination scenarios with the TCRdist pipeline. In a later analysis, every TCR beta chain was defined by the combination of its CDR3 amino acid sequence and its V-gene family, and reads without a unique V-gene family were dropped. To address suspected cross-contamination and a sequencing artifact, a later analysis removed a few hundred highly shared, low-generation-probability nucleotide sequences. In a later analysis, a clonal expansion index was calculated for each public chain from normalized within-repertoire ranks of inferred template counts. In a later analysis, generation probabilities were computed using a VDJ recombination model fitted to out-of-frame rearrangements, and the results were checked against IGoR. A later analysis scored TCR-TCR, TCR-HLA and TCR-CMV co-occurrence with hypergeometric tests, applying a repertoire-size bias correction to TCR pairs. In a later analysis, false discovery rates were estimated by permuting HLA or CMV assignments 20 times. In a later analysis, co-occurring TCRs were grouped using DBSCAN, and TCRdist sequence similarity was added for clustering within HLA-allele-positive subsets. Co-occurrence clustering excluded repertoires with fewer than 30,000 or more than 120,000 public chains, plus five with anomalous nucleotide sharing. Sourced from immuneACCESS, this table was stored by TCRdb with only in-frame sequences that have V and J called. A share of the clones is absent; for the studies checked, an unresolved V gene accounts for under half, and the remainder has no known explanation. D and trimming come from the DNA, and the V and J calls and clone size come from that table. For this sample the table gives about 99,000 clones, of which more than 75% were detected only once. The ten biggest clones cover around 10% of the sample.

The sequenced sample consisted of PBMCs. This chain is built from TRBV7-9 and TRBJ1-2; possibly the D gene is TRBD1, per 5 matching bases. The TCR sequence derives from a woman between 18 and 29 years old in good health and CMV-seropositive. The DNA sequence is given as TGTGCCAGCCTCCCCCCAGACAGCCTCAACTATGGCTACACCTTC. Protein translation: CASLPPDSLNYGYTF.